The present T cell receptor (beta chain) was sequenced within a study of neurological immune-mediated disorders (dated by TCRdb to about 2019). Concerning the study at large: Of the roughly 34 multiple sclerosis patients, some 30 had relapsing-remitting MS and 3 had secondary progressive MS. Alongside PBMC samples, the set of some 98 TCR-beta libraries contained longitudinal samples, technical triplicates, and paired CD4+ and CD8+ T-cell subsets that had been sorted. Peripheral blood TCR-beta repertoires from patients with HTLV-I-associated myelopathy (HAM/TSP), patients with multiple sclerosis, and healthy controls were compared in the study using UMI-based sequencing. The cohort was made up of 60 to 75 subjects, consisting of around 14 HAM/TSP patients, roughly 35 multiple sclerosis patients and about 20 healthy controls.

The CDR3 holds 11 amino acids from the cysteine to the phenylalanine. The read is trimmed to its CDR3 DNA, 33 bases read in frame from base 1. Relative to germline, V is 6 bases shorter and J is 7 bases shorter, with 7 bases between their ends. For the unsorted PBMC libraries, 2 million PBMCs were stored in RNAlater at -80 degrees C until RNA extraction and were used to generate the libraries. The multiple sclerosis patients were enrolled in a US clinical protocol that evaluated disease progression with magnetic resonance imaging. PBMCs were separated from peripheral blood using Ficoll-Hypaque density gradient centrifugation and then cryopreserved in liquid nitrogen. This clonotype was seen ten or more times. Its antigen specificity is not known. Base qualities are not at hand, and no much larger clone is one base apart. Broader findings and caveats from the paper: The MS cluster showed no association with clinical or MRI features, and the authors stated that larger cohorts are needed. Phylogenetic analysis grouped repertoires from 18 of 34 MS patients into a cluster of related CDR3 sequences, suggesting a possible repertoire-level signature. No identical CDR3 amino acid sequences were found to be shared among expanded clones across subjects, suggesting that TCR-beta repertoires were private in all groups. TCR clonal expansion was greatest in HAM/TSP patients and smallest in MS patients, who ranked below even healthy controls.

cDNA was synthesized by template-switch 5'RACE using a primer with a 10-nucleotide random unique molecular identifier that tagged each TCR transcript. Every sequencing run covered 15-18 subjects and yielded more than 200 million TCR-beta sequences. Total RNA was extracted with the RNeasy kit. TCR-beta VDJ regions were amplified with primers for the TCR constant region and the 5'RACE anchor, using the KAPA Real-time Library Amplification kit. A first PCR added sample indexes and Illumina adaptors, and a second PCR then raised library yield. After purification with Ampure beads, the TCR product of roughly 650 bp was size-selected on a 2% E-gel SizeSelection system. Library quality was checked on a Bioanalyzer, concentration was measured with Qubit, and libraries were quantified with the Kapa Library Quantification kit before pooling. An Illumina HiSeq 2500 was used to sequence the libraries paired-end at 2 x 150 bp. To increase sequence diversity, roughly 23-30% phiX was spiked into each library pool. On the study's bioinformatics: The quality-filtered reads were processed with the UMI-based MiGEC pipeline, whose error correction step removed more than 75% of the raw TCR sequences. IMGT germline references were used for alignment of VDJ genes, and clonotypes were defined by a unique CDR3 amino acid sequence together with V-J genes. VDJtools evaluated clonal expansion, Shannon diversity and CDR3 relatedness (CalcPairwiseDistances, ClusterSamples); CLCbio workbench built phylogenetic trees. Expanded clones were defined as having at least 8 unique UMIs, based on coefficient-of-variation modelling across technical triplicates. TCRdb trimmed the raw reads at Q25, called clones with MiXCR and kept productive beta chains. CDR3 protein sequences are deduplicated, and each keeps its most common genes and DNA. TCRdb assigned the V and J calls; the authors' analysis was not used. Present in this sample are approximately 26,000 distinct CDR3 sequences, about 3.5% of which were seen just once. Together, the top ten hold 6% to 7.5% of the sample.

The sequenced material came from PBMCs. The TCR was taken from a woman younger than 45 with multiple sclerosis. Recombination joined TRBV12-3 or TRBV12-4 with TRBJ2-1, and the D gene may be TRBD2, 5 bases matching. The CDR3 amino acid sequence is: CASSRTNEQFF. The bases read TGTGCCAGCAGCAGGACTAATGAGCAGTTCTTC.